This section outlines one T cell receptor beta chain sequence together with its context. Antigen unknown. This record belongs to a study of graft-versus-host responses after intestinal transplantation. Study-wide context: Multivisceral, liver-intestinal, or isolated intestinal grafts went to recipients. The study gave all recipients anti-thymocyte globulin induction, then tacrolimus and steroids for about 3 years.

The CDR3 has 12 residues. CDR1 is MNHEY, CDR2 SVGAGI, per germline. The V and J ends lost 4 bases and 5 bases respectively, with 5 bases between them. Only in-frame clones appear in the TCRdb table, and some are missing; sequencing was by immunoSEQ multiplex PCR. The table records 95,000 or so clones, 75% to 95% of them present only once. General study results and limits: The authors found GvH clones in recipient marrow, some appearing first in ileum or blood. Across patients carrying graft-donor T cell macrochimerism, allografts held high graft-versus-host to host-versus-graft clonal ratios.

This TCR came from a human patient who received an intestinal transplant, so some T cells may come from the graft donor. Sequenced material: PBMCs, taken 450 to 460 days after intestinal transplant. This rearrangement joins TRBV6-5 to TRBJ2-2; no clear D gene. The CDR3 sequence: CASSSTTGELFF. Here the CDR3 DNA reads TGTGCCAGCAGTTCCACTACCGGGGAGCTGTTTTTT.